Here is one T cell receptor (beta chain) with its context. What it binds is unknown. The entry originates in a study of beta chain features in type 1 diabetes. General study results and limits: Moderate but significant shortening of TCRB CDR3s was recorded in all four CD4+ subsets from Type 1 diabetes patients.

Sequencing targeted expressed TCRB transcripts, as all isolated RNA had been reverse transcribed. Clones were sequenced by immunoSEQ multiplex PCR, and TCRdb holds only the in-frame ones, with some missing. The table includes hundreds of thousands of clones, over 12% detected once. CDR1 and CDR2 from the germline V gene are MNHEY and SMNVEV (reference sequence). CDR3 length: 15 amino acids. The V end was cut by 4 bases, the J end by 2 bases, with 12 bases between. This rearrangement joins TRBV27 to TRBJ1-5; D is ambiguous. Sample: naive CD4+ T cells from blood. This clonotype was sampled from a man younger than 35 with type 1 diabetes. CDR3 DNA: TGTGCCAGCAGTTCGACGGGATGGGGCAATCAGCCCCAGCATTTT. Protein product: CASSSTGWGNQPQHF.